This entry lists 5 T cell receptor beta chains sequenced from one sample in a study of Graves' ophthalmopathy and Graves' hyperthyroidism. Amplification from RNA transcripts yielded the TCR beta CDR3 regions. Second-round multiplex PCR came after first-round RT-PCR with HTBI primers. TCRdb ran MiXCR on the multiplex PCR reads and lists one entry per CDR3 protein. The sample holds 400,000 to 450,000 distinct CDR3 sequences, around a fifth seen once. The sample consisted of peripheral blood. Every receptor here comes from a woman aged 18 to 35 with stable Graves' hyperthyroidism.

V gene TRBV20-1 combines with J gene TRBJ1-2; perhaps TRBD1 as D (6 bases). The germline V and J ends were trimmed by 5 bases and 1 base, with 11 bases remaining between them. Germline V lookup: CDR1 DFQATT, CDR2 SNEGSKA (reference sequence). The CDR3 is made up of 13 amino acids. The CDR3 DNA follows: TGCAGTGCTCTGGACAGTCTTAACTATGGCTACACCTTC. It is translated as CSALDSLNYGYTF.

The table lists this clonotype with many counts. The genes are TRBV7-2 and TRBJ1-3; no definite D call. The CDR3 loop spans 13 amino acids. V dropped 5 bases and J dropped 10 bases, with 15 bases sitting between them. CDR1 is SGHTA and CDR2 is FQGNSA in the germline V gene. The CDR3 DNA reads as TGTGCCAGCAGCATTGTCCCTAAACAGACCATATATTTT. It encodes CASSIVPKQTIYF.

This clonotype showed up many times. CDR3 amino acids: CASSSPSGRAGDEQYF. The CDR3 DNA reads TGTGCCAGCAGCTCCCCCAGCGGGAGGGCCGGCGACGAGCAGTACTTC. This rearrangement joins TRBV13 to TRBJ2-7, with 10 positions matching TRBD2. Losses at the gene ends were 4 bases for V and 5 bases for J; bases not matched to a gene: 11. Germline assignment: CDR1 PRHDT and CDR2 FYEKMQ (reference sequence). The CDR3 runs to 16 residues.

This clonotype was counted at least ten times. The gene calls are TRBV27 and TRBJ2-7; 15 bases fit TRBD2. The V and J ends lost 5 bases and 5 bases, in that order; junction bases with no gene match: 7. The germline V gene has CDR1 MNHEY and CDR2 SMNVEV (reference sequence). The CDR3 totals 16 residues. CDR3 coding DNA: TGTGCCAGCAGTCCGATGGGACTAGCGGGAGGCCACGAGCAGTACTTC. Its protein is CASSPMGLAGGHEQYF.

In its sample, this clonotype was seen many times. The chain uses TRBV4-3 and TRBJ2-2, with D tentatively TRBD2 (5 bases). V was cut by 0 bases and J by 6 bases, with 8 bases left in between. This CDR3 is built from 14 residues. Germline V lookup: CDR1 LGHNA, CDR2 YSLEER. The CDR3: CASSQDGLPGELFF. The DNA of the CDR3 is TGCGCCAGCAGCCAAGATGGACTTCCCGGGGAGCTGTTTTTT.